Sequencing of this TCR beta chain was carried out in a study of glioma-infiltrating T cells. Study outcomes and limitations: Only very few CDR3 sequences appeared in both tissue and blood. Gliomas, especially low-grade, showed above-expected tissue-blood divergence; non-neoplastic patients showed below.

Trimming took off 7 bases at V and 2 bases at J, with 11 bases between the two ends. Germline V gives CDR1 ENHRY, CDR2 SYGVKD. The CDR3 runs to 13 residues. TCR alpha and beta CDR3 regions were amplified from RNA using iRepertoire nested multiplex PCR. For one-step reverse transcription and amplification, about 90-450 ng of tissue mRNA or PBMC total RNA was used. TCRdb itself ran the multiplex PCR reads through MiXCR, one entry per CDR3 protein. Among approximately 190,000 distinct CDR3 sequences listed, more than 25% were seen once. This clonotype is a singleton in its sample. Its antigen remains unidentified. Just one base apart from a much larger clone, this may be a read error.

Sequencing was carried out using glioma tissue, nonneoplastic brain tissue, or PBMCs (not recorded which). This TCR was recovered from a human donor with low-grade glioma or glioblastoma, undergoing nonglioma brain surgery, or in good health (not recorded which). The chain couples TRBV10-3 to TRBJ2-5, with D possibly TRBD1 on 7 matching bases. CDR3 coding DNA: TGTGCCATCAAGGGGGGACAGCAAGAGACCCAGTACTTC. As protein: CAIKGGQQETQYF.